This T cell receptor beta chain appears in the sequencing data of a study of T cell responses to AZD1222 COVID-19 vaccine. Sequencing used immunoSEQ multiplex PCR; TCRdb keeps in-frame clones, though not all of them. This sample has roughly 150,000 clones, with about nine tenths found just once. This clonotype was sampled from an adult in good health. The sample was peripheral blood, taken on day 0 of AZD1222 vaccination.

CDR3 residues: CASRGETQYF. The CDR3 DNA is TGCGCCAGCAGAGGGGAGACCCAGTACTTC. This chain joins TRBV5-1 and TRBJ2-5, with D uncertain. CDR3 size: 10 residues. Deletions cut 5 bases from V and 5 bases from J, with 4 bases between. Germline lookup yields CDR1 SGHRS and CDR2 YFSETQ.